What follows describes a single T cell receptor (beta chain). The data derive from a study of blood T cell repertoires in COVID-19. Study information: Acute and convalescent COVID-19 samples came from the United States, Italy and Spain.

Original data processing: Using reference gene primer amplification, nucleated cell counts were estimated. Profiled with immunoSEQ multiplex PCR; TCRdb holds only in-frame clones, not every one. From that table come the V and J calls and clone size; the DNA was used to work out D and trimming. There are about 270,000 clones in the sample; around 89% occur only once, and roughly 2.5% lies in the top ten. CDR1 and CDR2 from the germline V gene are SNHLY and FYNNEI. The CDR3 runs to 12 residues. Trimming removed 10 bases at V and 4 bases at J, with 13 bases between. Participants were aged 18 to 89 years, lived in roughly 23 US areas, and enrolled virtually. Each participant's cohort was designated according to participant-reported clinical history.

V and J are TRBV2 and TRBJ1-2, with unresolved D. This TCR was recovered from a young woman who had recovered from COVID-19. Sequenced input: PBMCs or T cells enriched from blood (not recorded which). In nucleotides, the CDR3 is TGTGCCACCCCCGGGAGATCCTATGGCTACACCTTC. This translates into CATPGRSYGYTF. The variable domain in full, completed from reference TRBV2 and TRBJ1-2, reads EPEVTQTPSHQVTQMGQEVILRCVPISNHLYFYWYRQILGQKVEFLVSFYNNEISEKSEIFDDQFSVERPDGSNFTLKIRSTKLEDSAMYFCATPGRSYGYTFGSGTRLTVV.